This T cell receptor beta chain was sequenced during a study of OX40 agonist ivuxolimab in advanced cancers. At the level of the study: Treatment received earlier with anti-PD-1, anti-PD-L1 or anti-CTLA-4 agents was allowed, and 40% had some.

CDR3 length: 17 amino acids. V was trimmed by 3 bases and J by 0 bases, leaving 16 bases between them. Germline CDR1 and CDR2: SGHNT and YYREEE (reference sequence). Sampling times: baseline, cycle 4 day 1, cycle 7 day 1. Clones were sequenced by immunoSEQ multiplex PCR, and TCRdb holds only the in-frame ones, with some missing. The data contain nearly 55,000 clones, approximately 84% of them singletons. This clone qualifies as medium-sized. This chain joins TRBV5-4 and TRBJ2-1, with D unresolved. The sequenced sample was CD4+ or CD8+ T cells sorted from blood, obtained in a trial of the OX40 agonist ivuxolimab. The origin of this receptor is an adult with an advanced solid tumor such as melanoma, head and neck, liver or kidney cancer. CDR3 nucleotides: TGTGCCAGCAGCTCGCGACTGAGGACCATCTCCTACAATGAGCAGTTCTTC. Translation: CASSSRLRTISYNEQFF.